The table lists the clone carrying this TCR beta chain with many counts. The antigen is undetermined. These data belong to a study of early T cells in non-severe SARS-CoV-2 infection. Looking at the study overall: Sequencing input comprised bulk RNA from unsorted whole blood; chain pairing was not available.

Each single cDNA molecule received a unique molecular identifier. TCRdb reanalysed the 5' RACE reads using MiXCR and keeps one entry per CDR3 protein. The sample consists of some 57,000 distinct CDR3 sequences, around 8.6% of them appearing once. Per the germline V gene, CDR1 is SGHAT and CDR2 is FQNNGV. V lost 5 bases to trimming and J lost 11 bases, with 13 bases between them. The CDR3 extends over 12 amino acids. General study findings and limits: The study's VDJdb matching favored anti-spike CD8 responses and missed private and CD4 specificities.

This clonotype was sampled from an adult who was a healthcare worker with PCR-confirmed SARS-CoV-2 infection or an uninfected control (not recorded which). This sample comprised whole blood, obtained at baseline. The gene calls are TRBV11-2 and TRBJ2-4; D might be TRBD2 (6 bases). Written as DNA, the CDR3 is TGTGCCAGCAGCACCCATAGCGGATTTCAGTACTTC. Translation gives CASSTHSGFQYF. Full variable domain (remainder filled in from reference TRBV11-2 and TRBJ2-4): EAGVAQSPRYKIIEKRQSVAFWCNPISGHATLYWYQQILGQGPKLLIQFQNNGVVDDSQLPKDRFSAERLKGVDSTLKIQPAKLEDSAVYLCASSTHSGFQYFGAGTRLSVL.